These 29 T cell receptor beta chains were all obtained from the same sample, sequenced in a study of T-cell reconstitution after alpha-beta-depleted transplantation in children listed by TCRdb under 2016. The library relied on PCR. Sequencing relied on an Illumina HiSeq 2500. TCR library preparation used molecular barcoding, with unique molecular identifiers applied to normalize quantification of the TCRbeta repertoire. TCRdb reworked the public reads: Q25 trimming with fastp, MiXCR clone assembly, productive beta chains retained. Each record represents a unique CDR3 protein, reported with the most common genes and DNA among its rows. Present in this sample are around 87,000 distinct CDR3 sequences, roughly 8% of which were seen just once. The ten largest clones take up more than 6.5% of the sample. Sequenced here: PBMCs from the stem cell graft donor, sampled from the stem cell graft. The receptors were gathered from a human donor who donated a stem cell graft to a child with congenital amegakaryocytic thrombocytopenia.

This clonotype was counted many times. V usage is TRBV3-1 and J usage is TRBJ2-5, with 13 bases aligning to TRBD2. The CDR3 totals 16 residues. Germline V gives CDR1 LGHDT, CDR2 YNNKEL (reference sequence). The junction had 4 bases not matched to a gene; V was cut back by 1 base and J by 5 bases. The CDR3 sequence is CASSQALAGGRETQYF. The CDR3 nucleotides are TGTGCCAGCAGCCAAGCACTAGCGGGGGGGCGGGAGACCCAGTACTTC.

This clonotype has a count of ten or more. The chain is built from TRBV28 and TRBJ1-4; 7 bases line up with TRBD1. The trim removed 6 bases at V and 0 bases at J, leaving 16 bases unmatched. Germline V gene data show CDR1 as MDHEN and CDR2 as SYDVKM. The length of the CDR3 is 19 residues. The CDR3 sequence: CASRLTLRDRKPTNEKLFF. CDR3 DNA sequence: TGTGCCAGCAGATTAACGCTCCGGGACAGAAAACCAACTAATGAAAAACTGTTTTTT. The whole variable domain, filled in from reference TRBV28 and TRBJ1-4, reads DVKVTQSSRYLVKRTGEKVFLECVQDMDHENMFWYRQDPGLGLRLIYFSYDVKMKEKGDIPEGYSVSREKKERFSLILESASTNQTSMYLCASRLTLRDRKPTNEKLFFGSGTQLSVL.

This clonotype was detected many times. The rearrangement links TRBV7-8 to TRBJ1-1; TRBD1 is a possible D gene (5 bases). CDR1 and CDR2 (germline): SGHVS, FQNEAQ. The V end lost 5 bases, the J end lost 1 base, and 14 bases lay between the germline ends. This CDR3 spans 15 amino acids. This CDR3 reads CASSPSRVENTEAFF. CDR3 nucleotide sequence: TGTGCCAGCAGCCCTTCCAGGGTAGAGAACACTGAAGCTTTCTTT.

Points on this clonotype: A read error is possible here, since a much larger clone lies one base away. The chain couples TRBV6-1 to TRBJ2-4; D ambiguous. Germline assignment: CDR1 MNHNS and CDR2 SASEGT. CDR3 length: 14 residues. The chain's CDR3 is CASKISVAKNSQYF. DNA of the CDR3: TGTGCCAGCAAGATCAGTGTGGCCAAAAACAGTCAGTACTTC.

This clonotype was picked up a small number of times. The V call is TRBV5-1, the J call TRBJ2-2; D may correspond to TRBD1 or TRBD2 (5 bases each). The CDR3 contains 16 residues. Germline CDR1 and CDR2: SGHRS and YFSETQ. V lost 0 bases, J lost 4 bases, and 13 bases lay in between. CDR3 loop: CASSLDGDPGTGELFF. DNA of the CDR3: TGCGCCAGCAGCTTGGACGGGGACCCGGGCACCGGGGAGCTGTTTTTT.

This clonotype showed up many times. The chain combines TRBV5-1 with TRBJ2-7; TRBD2 agrees at 9 bases. V lost 2 bases, J lost 2 bases, and 2 bases stayed unmatched. The CDR3 length is 14 residues. Germline CDR1 and CDR2: SGHRS and YFSETQ. The CDR3 DNA sequence: TGCGCCAGCAGCTTTAGCGGGGGACCCTACGAGCAGTACTTC. As protein: CASSFSGGPYEQYF.

This clonotype has at least ten counts. The rearrangement uses TRBV5-1 and TRBJ2-1; perhaps TRBD2 as D (5 bases). The CDR3 spans 15 residues. V lost 1 base to trimming and J lost 6 bases, with 14 bases between them. The germline CDR1 and CDR2 sequences are SGHRS and YFSETQ. In DNA form, the CDR3 reads TGCGCCAGCAGCTTGTCGGCTAGCCCGTCCAATGAGCAGTTCTTC. Protein: CASSLSASPSNEQFF.

This clonotype was seen at least ten times. The chain is built from TRBV2 and TRBJ2-3; possibly TRBD1 or TRBD2 for D (5 bases each). V lost 7 bases and J lost 1, with 15 bases in between. CDR3 size: 15 residues. The germline V gene has CDR1 SNHLY and CDR2 FYNNEI. The CDR3 sequence: CASTPGPPGTDTQYF. CDR3 coding DNA: TGTGCCAGCACCCCGGGACCTCCGGGCACAGATACGCAGTATTTT. The full variable domain, its missing parts supplied by reference TRBV2 and TRBJ2-3, is EPEVTQTPSHQVTQMGQEVILRCVPISNHLYFYWYRQILGQKVEFLVSFYNNEISEKSEIFDDQFSVERPDGSNFTLKIRSTKLEDSAMYFCASTPGPPGTDTQYFGPGTRLTVL.

There are many counts of this clonotype. The chain employs TRBV11-2 and TRBJ2-1; 14 bases fit TRBD2. Germline V gene data show CDR1 as SGHAT and CDR2 as FQNNGV. This CDR3 spans 20 amino acids. After removal of 4 bases from V and 8 bases from J, the junction contained 19 bases not matched to a gene. CDR3 protein: CASSSLLLTSGRAWSDEQFF. In DNA, the CDR3 is TGTGCCAGCAGCTCGCTTCTGCTGACTAGCGGGAGGGCCTGGAGTGATGAGCAGTTCTTC. Full variable domain (missing parts from reference TRBV11-2 and TRBJ2-1): EAGVAQSPRYKIIEKRQSVAFWCNPISGHATLYWYQQILGQGPKLLIQFQNNGVVDDSQLPKDRFSAERLKGVDSTLKIQPAKLEDSAVYLCASSSLLLTSGRAWSDEQFFGPGTRLTVL.

In this sample, this clonotype turned up many times. The rearrangement uses TRBV20-1 and TRBJ1-6; D might be TRBD1 (6 bases). The CDR3 runs 14 residues. With 0 bases removed from V and 7 bases from J, the gap between germline ends came to 10 bases. Germline CDR1 and CDR2: DFQATT and SNEGSKA (reference sequence). CDR3 in DNA: TGCAGTGCTAGAGATGAGAGGGGGAATTCACCCCTCCACTTT. This gives the protein CSARDERGNSPLHF.

The sample holds many counts of this clonotype. A much larger clone differs from this one at a single base, so this may be a read error. The chain combines TRBV20-1 with TRBJ2-6, with 9 bases identical to TRBD1. In germline, CDR1 is DFQATT, CDR2 SNEGSKA (reference sequence). CDR3 length equals 17 residues. The DNA for the CDR3 is TGCTGTGCTAGAGAGGGACAGGGTTACTCTGGGGCCAACGTCCTGACTTTC. Protein sequence: CCAREGQGYSGANVLTF.

This clonotype was seen repeatedly, ten times or more. The chain joins TRBV12-3 or TRBV12-4 to TRBJ1-5; D is undetermined. V lost 6 bases and J 5 bases, leaving 17 bases between the germline ends. The CDR3 is made up of 15 amino acids. Written as DNA, the CDR3 is TGTGCCAGCAGCTTAAAGGGTGTAGGTTATCAGCCCCAGCATTTT. It specifies CASSLKGVGYQPQHF.

This chain joins TRBV20-1 and TRBJ1-4; the D gene is possibly TRBD1 (6 bases). CDR3 size: 13 residues. The germline CDR1 and CDR2 sequences are DFQATT and SNEGSKA (reference sequence). The V and J ends lost 5 bases and 7 bases respectively, with 14 bases between them. The DNA for the CDR3 is TGCAGTGCTGGGGAAAGGGGGGGTGAAAAACTGTTTTTT. It encodes CSAGERGGEKLFF.

This clonotype came up many times. This chain's CDR3 is CASSLEYRSGGLEDTQYF. The CDR3 coding sequence is TGTGCCAGCAGCTTAGAGTATAGATCGGGGGGGCTCGAAGATACGCAGTATTTT. The V call is TRBV11-2, the J call TRBJ2-3, with 8 bases matching TRBD2. The length of the CDR3 is 18 residues. CDR1 is SGHAT, CDR2 FQNNGV, per germline. V was clipped by 0 bases and J by 5 bases; unmatched bases: 13.

To note about this clonotype: A read error is possible here, since a much larger clone lies one base away. The J gene is TRBJ2-6, the V gene TRBV7-2, with a possible D match to TRBD1 (5 bases). CDR3 length: 13 amino acids. Germline V gives CDR1 SGHTA, CDR2 FQGNSA. In DNA, the CDR3 is TGTGCCAGCACCCTAACTGGGGCCAACGGCCTGACTTTC. This codes for CASTLTGANGLTF.

This clonotype was counted between two and nine times. The chain carries TRBV2 and TRBJ1-1; D gene uncertain. CDR1 is SNHLY, CDR2 FYNNEI, per germline. The CDR3 covers 11 residues. V lost 3 bases, J lost 8 bases, and 7 bases lay in between. CDR3 bases: TGTGCCAGCAGTGACCCGGGGGAAGCTTTCTTT. This codes for CASSDPGEAFF.

This clonotype showed up many times. The chain links TRBV15 to TRBJ2-7; weak D call: TRBD1 (5 bases). Trimming pared 1 base from V and 1 base from J, leaving 11 bases between. CDR3 length: 15 residues. Germline values: CDR1 LNHNV, CDR2 YYDKDF (reference sequence). CDR3 in amino acids: CATSRGSGPSYEQYF. CDR3 bases: TGTGCCACCAGCAGAGGCTCAGGGCCATCCTACGAGCAGTACTTC. Full variable domain (missing parts from reference TRBV15 and TRBJ2-7): DAMVIQNPRYQVTQFGKPVTLSCSQTLNHNVMYWYQQKSSQAPKLLFHYYDKDFNNEADTPDNFQSRRPNTSFCFLDIRSPGLGDTAMYLCATSRGSGPSYEQYFGPGTRLTVT.

This clonotype appeared many times. The rearrangement links TRBV5-6 to TRBJ2-7; 8 nucleotides line up with TRBD1. Trimming at V came to 2 bases and at J to 5 bases, leaving 0 bases not matched to a gene. From germline, CDR1 is SGHDT and CDR2 YYEEEE. The CDR3 is 12 amino acids. CDR3 DNA: TGTGCCAGCAGCTTACAGGGGGACGAGCAGTACTTC. Amino acids: CASSLQGDEQYF.

At least ten counts were recorded for this clonotype. This CDR3 is CASSPRAAGGVSDTQYF. The CDR3 DNA reads as TGCGCCAGCAGCCCGAGGGCGGCGGGGGGAGTCTCAGATACGCAGTATTTT. This sequence joins TRBV5-1 and TRBJ2-3; 8 bases map to TRBD2. Trimming took 4 bases from V and 4 from J; bases not matched to a gene: 14. The CDR3 length is 17 residues. Germline CDR1 is SGHRS and CDR2 is YFSETQ.

This clonotype was detected ten times or more. V usage is TRBV6-2 or TRBV6-3 and J usage is TRBJ2-4; TRBD2 matches 7 bases. This CDR3 is built from 16 residues. Unmatched junction bases numbered 8, after V lost 0 bases and J lost 6 bases. The germline gives CDR1 MNHEY, CDR2 SVGEGT. CDR3 residues: CASSYSGGKRGNIQYF. For the CDR3, the DNA is TGTGCCAGCAGTTACTCCGGGGGGAAGCGCGGAAACATTCAGTACTTC.

This clonotype was picked up a small number of times. A much larger clonotype is one base distant, so this may be a read error. This chain links TRBV6-1 with TRBJ2-6; D may be TRBD1 or TRBD2 (5 bases each). The CDR3 loop spans 16 amino acids. Germline CDR1 reads MNHNS; CDR2 reads SASEGT. The CDR3 is CASSEAVGSGANGLTF. CDR3 bases: TGTGCCAGCAGTGAAGCGGTAGGGTCCGGGGCCAACGGCCTGACTTTC.

This clonotype was counted ten times or more. The rearrangement links TRBV30 to TRBJ1-1; D is ambiguous. The CDR3 runs 13 residues. The V and J ends lost 1 base and 9 bases respectively, with 15 bases between them. CDR1 is GTSNPN, CDR2 SVGIG, per germline (reference sequence). The CDR3 is CAWSGSDRRKAFF. DNA of the CDR3: TGTGCCTGGAGTGGCTCGGATCGACGGAAAGCTTTCTTT.

This clonotype was recorded many times. The chain is built from TRBV5-4 and TRBJ2-3; 7 nucleotides match TRBD2. The germline gives CDR1 SGHNT, CDR2 YYREEE (reference sequence). This CDR3 spans 16 amino acids. The J segment lost 5 bases and the V segment lost 4 bases, leaving 13 bases of the junction unmatched. CDR3 amino acids: CASSGGSSGTGDTQYF. The CDR3 DNA sequence: TGTGCCAGCAGCGGCGGTTCTAGCGGCACAGGAGATACGCAGTATTTT.

This clonotype was seen at least ten times. This rearrangement joins TRBV5-1 to TRBJ2-1; TRBD2 agrees at 11 bases. The junction had 13 bases not matched to a gene; V was cut back by 5 bases and J by 6 bases. Germline assignment: CDR1 SGHRS and CDR2 YFSETQ. This CDR3 comprises 17 residues. CDR3 coding DNA: TGCGCCAGCAGTTCCGCCGTCCTAGCGGGGGGACCCAATGAGCAGTTCTTC. This codes for CASSSAVLAGGPNEQFF.

This clonotype was seen at least ten times. The V call is TRBV4-3, the J call TRBJ2-2; D is ambiguous. CDR1 is LGHNA, CDR2 YSLEER, per germline. Trimming took 2 bases from V and 7 from J, leaving 17 bases between them. The CDR3 contains 16 residues. For the CDR3, the DNA is TGCGCCAGCAGCCAAAAGAACCCCACTAAAGTCGGGGAGCTGTTTTTT. Amino acid sequence: CASSQKNPTKVGELFF.

In this sample, this clonotype turned up many times. The chain joins TRBV20-1 to TRBJ1-1; D possibly corresponds to TRBD1 (5 bases). This CDR3 has 14 amino acids. V lost 0 bases and J 0 bases, leaving 8 bases between the germline ends. CDR1 is DFQATT, CDR2 SNEGSKA, per germline (reference sequence). For the CDR3, the DNA is TGCAGTGCTAGAGATCCGGGGGTGAACACTGAAGCTTTCTTT. It yields the protein CSARDPGVNTEAFF.

The V and J genes are TRBV2 and TRBJ1-6; 7 bases align to TRBD1. This CDR3 is built from 13 residues. Germline CDR1 is SNHLY and CDR2 is FYNNEI. V was pared by 6 bases and J by 14 bases, with 10 bases of the junction left unmatched. CDR3 region: CASSLVDRQTLHF. The CDR3 DNA follows: TGTGCCAGCAGCCTGGTGGACAGGCAAACCCTCCACTTT.

At least ten counts were recorded for this clonotype. The J gene is TRBJ1-3, the V gene TRBV2; D is perhaps TRBD1 (6 bases). Germline V CDR1 and CDR2: SNHLY, FYNNEI. The CDR3 loop spans 16 amino acids. V dropped 7 bases and J dropped 0 bases, with 16 bases sitting between them. CDR3 protein: CASTPGQGSSGNTIYF. Written as DNA, the CDR3 is TGTGCCAGCACCCCTGGGCAGGGGAGCTCTGGAAACACCATATATTTT.

This clonotype was found many times. The genes are TRBV7-2 and TRBJ2-5; no clear D gene. CDR1 SGHTA and CDR2 FQGNSA come from the germline V gene. CDR3 length equals 17 residues. Trimming shortened V by 1 base and J by 2 bases, and 17 bases separated the two germline ends. As DNA, the CDR3 is TGTGCCAGCAGCTTAGGGGCTACGACGGCACGTCAAGAGACCCAGTACTTC. It is translated as CASSLGATTARQETQYF.